The text below deals with one T cell receptor (beta chain). What it binds is unknown. These data belong to a study of cytomegalovirus exposure and HLA in healthy donors. Study-level points and caveats: Rare sequences made up most TCRs, while some public TCRs were found in many donors. High specificity and sensitivity for cytomegalovirus status were reported for the classifier.

The junction had 4 bases not matched to a gene; V was cut back by 5 bases and J by 0 bases. Germline CDR1 is ENHRY and CDR2 is SYGVKD. This CDR3 is built from 15 residues. Produced via immunoSEQ multiplex PCR; TCRdb's table is partial and in-frame only. The repertoire has 95,000 to 150,000 clones, more than 75% of them found once; the top ten carry under 2.5%. This receptor was identified in a woman in her 30s in good health and CMV-seronegative. The chain carries TRBV10-3 and TRBJ2-3; 8 nucleotides align to TRBD1. Sequencing used PBMCs. The CDR3 nucleotides are TGTGCCATCAGTCCCGGGACAGGAAGCACAGATACGCAGTATTTT. Translation: CAISPGTGSTDTQYF.